The rows below give T cell receptor beta chains drawn from one sample of a study of cytomegalovirus exposure and HLA in healthy donors. The protocol was immunoSEQ multiplex PCR, while the TCRdb copy is restricted to in-frame clones and leaves out a portion. Among about 99,000 clones listed, around 77% were seen once. The sample taken for sequencing was PBMCs. All receptors come from a man aged 40-50 years in good health and CMV-seronegative. CDR3s include the opening cysteine and the closing phenylalanine or tryptophan. Fields, in order: J gene, D gene, V gene, clone size, CDR3 protein, CDR3 DNA. The D gene is left open where the match is weak. Rows give clone size only sometimes, using once, few, many, or a class for an expanded clone.

TRBJ2-5 NA TRBV2 NA CASSSKNRKETQYF TGTGCCAGCAGTTCTAAAAACAGGAAAGAGACCCAGTACTTC
TRBJ1-3 TRBD1 TRBV5-1 NA CASSLTGSFTGNTIYF TGCGCCAGCAGCCTGACAGGGAGTTTTACTGGAAACACCATATATTTT
TRBJ2-1 NA TRBV7-8 few CASSLRGKGYNEQFF TGTGCCAGCAGCTTAAGGGGCAAGGGATACAATGAGCAGTTCTTC
TRBJ2-5 TRBD1 TRBV28 NA CASSLWAGQGETQYF TGTGCCAGCAGTTTATGGGCAGGACAGGGGGAGACCCAGTACTTC
TRBJ1-2 NA TRBV6-6 few CASSPGTSYGYTF TGTGCCAGCAGTCCCGGGACTAGCTATGGCTACACCTTC
TRBJ1-1 NA TRBV14 NA CASSQRTVNTEAFF TGTGCCAGCAGCCAGCGGACAGTGAACACTGAAGCTTTCTTT
TRBJ2-5 TRBD1 TRBV5-1 NA CASSSTGDGTQYF TGCGCCAGCAGCTCTACAGGGGACGGGACCCAGTACTTC
TRBJ2-5 TRBD2 TRBV5-6 few CASSSPGLAGETQYF TGTGCCAGCAGCTCACCGGGACTAGCGGGAGAGACCCAGTACTTC
TRBJ1-1 NA TRBV10-1 NA CASMRSIGFGAEAFF TGCGCCAGCATGCGTAGCATCGGTTTCGGCGCTGAAGCTTTCTTT
TRBJ2-2 NA TRBV2 few CASGGTASSGELFF TGTGCCAGCGGAGGGACAGCCTCGAGCGGGGAGCTGTTTTTT
TRBJ2-1 NA TRBV5-1 NA CASSLSRLDNSYNEQFF TGCGCCAGCAGCTTGAGTCGTCTGGACAACTCCTACAATGAGCAGTTCTTC
TRBJ1-1 NA TRBV4-1 NA CASSQVQGGGTEAFF TGCGCCAGCAGCCAGGTACAGGGTGGGGGCACTGAAGCTTTCTTT
TRBJ1-5 TRBD1 TRBV7-2 once CASSSTGGWGQPQHF TGTGCCAGCAGCTCGACAGGGGGCTGGGGTCAGCCCCAGCATTTT
TRBJ1-2 TRBD1 TRBV20-1 NA CSAGTDFGYTF TGCAGTGCCGGGACAGACTTTGGCTACACCTTC
TRBJ1-5 TRBD1 TRBV19 NA CASGQTGGSNQPQHF TGTGCCAGTGGACAGACAGGGGGGAGCAATCAGCCCCAGCATTTT
TRBJ2-7 NA TRBV19 NA CASSKDGSPENEQYF TGTGCCAGTAGTAAAGACGGGAGTCCGGAAAACGAGCAGTACTTC
TRBJ1-5 TRBD1 TRBV19 NA CASKLQGFDNQPQHF TGTGCCAGTAAACTACAGGGGTTCGACAATCAGCCCCAGCATTTT
TRBJ2-2 NA TRBV6-4 NA CASSDMGGTGELFF TGTGCCAGCAGTGATATGGGGGGCACCGGGGAGCTGTTTTTT
TRBJ2-3 NA TRBV30 NA CAWSGRSTDTQYF TGTGCCTGGAGTGGGCGGAGCACAGATACGCAGTATTTT
TRBJ1-2 TRBD1 TRBV6-5 NA CASSRGTGDGYTF TGTGCCAGCAGTAGGGGAACAGGGGACGGCTACACCTTC
TRBJ1-2 TRBD1 TRBV6-5 few CASSYTGTGADGYTF TGTGCCAGCAGCTACACCGGGACAGGGGCCGATGGCTACACCTTC
TRBJ2-7 TRBD1 TRBV5-1 NA CASSLPQQGGYYEQYF TGCGCCAGCAGCTTACCCCAACAGGGGGGTTACTACGAGCAGTACTTC
TRBJ1-1 TRBD1 TRBV6-6 few CASSLRQGLDTEAFF TGTGCCAGCAGTCTCCGACAGGGGTTGGACACTGAAGCTTTCTTT
TRBJ1-6 NA TRBV28 NA CASSLSGSYNSPLHF TGTGCCAGCAGTTTATCGGGATCCTATAATTCACCCCTCCACTTT
TRBJ1-3 NA TRBV5-1 once CASSSQGAGNTIYF TGCGCCAGCAGCTCACAGGGAGCTGGAAACACCATATATTTT
TRBJ2-5 NA TRBV19 NA CASSTSGKQETQYF TGTGCCAGTAGTACCTCCGGGAAACAAGAGACCCAGTACTTC
TRBJ2-3 TRBD2 TRBV7-3 NA CASSLSRGASWDTQYF TGTGCCAGCAGCTTATCGCGGGGGGCCTCATGGGATACGCAGTATTTT
TRBJ2-1 TRBD1 TRBV7-9 NA CASRPKDRIGNEQFF TGTGCCAGCAGGCCCAAGGACAGGATAGGCAATGAGCAGTTCTTC
TRBJ1-2 TRBD1 TRBV30 NA CAWSVTGAGGYTF TGTGCCTGGAGTGTCACAGGGGCCGGGGGCTACACCTTC
TRBJ2-5 NA TRBV30 once CAWSRAETQYF TGTGCCTGGAGCAGGGCTGAGACCCAGTACTTC
TRBJ1-5 NA TRBV18 NA CASSPTGGQPQHF TGTGCCAGCTCACCCACGGGCGGGCAGCCCCAGCATTTT
TRBJ1-4 NA TRBV6-5 NA CASSSVQKNEKLFF TGTGCCAGCAGTTCTGTACAGAAGAATGAAAAACTGTTTTTT
TRBJ2-1 NA TRBV7-7 NA CASSLGVLGTEQFF TGTGCTAGCAGCTTAGGGGTTTTGGGCACTGAGCAGTTCTTC
TRBJ2-2 NA TRBV30 NA CAQQAESTGELFF TGTGCCCAGCAAGCGGAGTCTACCGGGGAGCTGTTTTTT
TRBJ2-7 NA TRBV30 NA CAWGRLGEQYF TGTGCCTGGGGGCGCCTCGGCGAGCAGTACTTC
TRBJ2-5 TRBD1 TRBV27 NA CASSLGGTGGRRETQYF TGTGCCAGCAGTTTAGGGGGGACAGGGGGTAGGCGGGAGACCCAGTACTTC
TRBJ1-1 NA TRBV20-1 few CSARDPAEAFF TGCAGTGCTAGAGATCCGGCTGAAGCTTTCTTT
TRBJ2-2 NA TRBV27 NA CASSVAVNTGELFF TGTGCCAGCAGCGTAGCGGTGAACACCGGGGAGCTGTTTTTT
TRBJ2-7 TRBD1 TRBV2 NA CASSEGTGTYEQYF TGTGCCAGCAGCGAAGGGACAGGGACCTACGAGCAGTACTTC
TRBJ2-7 NA TRBV19 NA CATQRDGVYEQYF TGTGCCACACAGAGGGATGGAGTCTACGAGCAGTACTTC
TRBJ1-1 NA TRBV7-6 NA CASSLVAGQNTEAFF TGTGCCAGCAGCTTAGTGGCAGGGCAGAACACTGAAGCTTTCTTT
TRBJ1-5 NA TRBV7-2 NA CASSDRGQPQHF TGTGCCAGCAGCGACCGGGGGCAGCCCCAGCATTTT
TRBJ1-4 NA TRBV6-1 NA CASRRGLDEKLFF TGTGCCAGCAGGCGCGGTTTGGATGAAAAACTGTTTTTT
TRBJ1-6 NA TRBV27 few CASSTDGYNSPLHF TGTGCCAGCAGTACAGACGGATATAATTCACCCCTCCACTTT
TRBJ2-3 NA TRBV11-1 NA CASSLVQGNTQYF TGTGCCAGCAGCTTAGTACAGGGAAATACGCAGTATTTT
TRBJ2-7 NA TRBV7-2 NA CASSPTGGISYEQYF TGTGCCAGCAGCCCCACCGGCGGAATCTCCTACGAGCAGTACTTC
TRBJ1-5 NA TRBV7-8 NA CASSLIQGANQPQHF TGTGCCAGCAGCTTAATTCAGGGTGCCAATCAGCCCCAGCATTTT
TRBJ2-6 NA TRBV5-1 NA CASRKQVSGANVLTF TGCGCCAGCCGCAAACAGGTCTCTGGGGCCAACGTCCTGACTTTC
TRBJ2-7 NA TRBV21-1 NA CASSKALGQGSLMFGQYF TGTGCCAGCAGCAAAGCGCTCGGACAGGGAAGCTTGATGTTCGGGCAGTACTTC
TRBJ1-2 TRBD1 TRBV7-9 few CASSLGTGFGYTF TGTGCCAGCAGCTTAGGGACAGGGTTCGGCTACACCTTC
TRBJ2-2 TRBD1 TRBV29-1 NA CSAGQGATGELFF TGCAGCGCGGGACAGGGGGCAACCGGGGAGCTGTTTTTT
TRBJ1-4 TRBD1 TRBV6-5 few CASRSTGGRGRKLFF TGTGCCAGCAGGTCCACAGGGGGCAGGGGGAGGAAACTGTTTTTT
TRBJ2-2 NA TRBV18 NA CASSPFGLENTGELFF TGTGCCAGCTCACCGTTCGGGTTGGAAAACACCGGGGAGCTGTTTTTT
TRBJ2-7 TRBD2 TRBV4-2 NA CASSQAGGGSYEQYF TGTGCCAGCAGCCAAGCGGGCGGGGGCTCCTACGAGCAGTACTTC